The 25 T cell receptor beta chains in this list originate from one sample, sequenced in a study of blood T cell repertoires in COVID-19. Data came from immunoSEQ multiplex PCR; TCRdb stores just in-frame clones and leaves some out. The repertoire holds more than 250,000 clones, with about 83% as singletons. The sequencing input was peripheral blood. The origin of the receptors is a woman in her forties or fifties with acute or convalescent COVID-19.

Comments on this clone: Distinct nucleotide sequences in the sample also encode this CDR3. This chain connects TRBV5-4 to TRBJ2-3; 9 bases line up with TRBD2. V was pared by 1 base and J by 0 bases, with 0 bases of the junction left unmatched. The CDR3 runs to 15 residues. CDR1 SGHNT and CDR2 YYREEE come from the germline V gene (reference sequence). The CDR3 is CASSLTSGSTDTQYF. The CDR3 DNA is TGTGCCAGCAGCTTGACTAGCGGGAGCACAGATACGCAGTATTTT.

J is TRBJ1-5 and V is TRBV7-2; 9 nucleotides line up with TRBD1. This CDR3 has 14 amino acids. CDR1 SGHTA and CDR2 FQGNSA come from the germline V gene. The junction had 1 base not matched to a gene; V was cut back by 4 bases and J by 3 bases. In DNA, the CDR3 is TGTGCCAGCAGCTGGACAGGGGCCAATCAGCCCCAGCATTTT. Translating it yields CASSWTGANQPQHF. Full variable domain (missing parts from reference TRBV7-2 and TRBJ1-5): GAGVSQSPSNKVTEKGKDVELRCDPISGHTALYWYRQSLGQGLEFLIYFQGNSAPDKSGLPSDRFSAERTGGSVSTLTIQRTQQEDSAVYLCASSWTGANQPQHFGDGTRLSIL.

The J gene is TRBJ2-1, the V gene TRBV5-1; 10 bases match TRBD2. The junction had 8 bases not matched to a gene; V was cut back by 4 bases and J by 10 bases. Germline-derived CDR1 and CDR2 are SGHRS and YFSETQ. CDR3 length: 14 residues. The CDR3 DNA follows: TGCGCCAGCAGCCGGAGCGGGGGGGCGGGGGAGCAGTTCTTC. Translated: CASSRSGGAGEQFF.

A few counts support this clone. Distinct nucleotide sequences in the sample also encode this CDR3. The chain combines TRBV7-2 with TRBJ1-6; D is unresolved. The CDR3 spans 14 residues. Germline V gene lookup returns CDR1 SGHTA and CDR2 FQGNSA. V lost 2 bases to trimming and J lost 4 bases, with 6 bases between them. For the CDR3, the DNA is TGTGCCAGCAGCTTACCCGGGTATAATTCACCCCTCCACTTT. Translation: CASSLPGYNSPLHF.

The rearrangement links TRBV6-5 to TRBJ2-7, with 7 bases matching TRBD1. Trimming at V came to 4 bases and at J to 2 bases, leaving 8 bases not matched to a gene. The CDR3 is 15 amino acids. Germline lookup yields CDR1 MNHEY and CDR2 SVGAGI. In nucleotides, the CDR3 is TGTGCCAGCAGTTTGACCGGGACAGAGACCTACGAGCAGTACTTC. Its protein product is CASSLTGTETYEQYF.

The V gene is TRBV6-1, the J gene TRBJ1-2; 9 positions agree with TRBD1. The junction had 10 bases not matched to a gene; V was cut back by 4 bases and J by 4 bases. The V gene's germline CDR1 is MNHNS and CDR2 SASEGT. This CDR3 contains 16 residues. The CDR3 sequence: CASSGTGARFGYGYTF. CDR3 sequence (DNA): TGTGCCAGCAGTGGGACAGGGGCCAGGTTTGGCTATGGCTACACCTTC.

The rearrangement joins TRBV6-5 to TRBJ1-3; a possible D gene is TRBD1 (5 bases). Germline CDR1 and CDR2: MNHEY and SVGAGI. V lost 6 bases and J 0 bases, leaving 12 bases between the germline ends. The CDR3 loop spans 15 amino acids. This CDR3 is CASSFDSYSGNTIYF. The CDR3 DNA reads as TGTGCCAGCAGCTTTGACAGCTACTCTGGAAACACCATATATTTT.

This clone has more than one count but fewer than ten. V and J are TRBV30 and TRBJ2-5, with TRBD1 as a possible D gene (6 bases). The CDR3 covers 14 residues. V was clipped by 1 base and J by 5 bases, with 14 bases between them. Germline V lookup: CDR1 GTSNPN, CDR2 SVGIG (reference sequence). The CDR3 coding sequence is TGTGCCTGGAGTGGTCGAGGCCAGGGGGAGACCCAGTACTTC. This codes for CAWSGRGQGETQYF.

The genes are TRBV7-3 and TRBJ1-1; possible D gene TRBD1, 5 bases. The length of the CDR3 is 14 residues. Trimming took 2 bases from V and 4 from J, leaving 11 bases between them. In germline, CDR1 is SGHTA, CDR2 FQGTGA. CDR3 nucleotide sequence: TGTGCCAGCAGCTTACGAGACAGTGGCACTGAAGCTTTCTTT. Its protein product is CASSLRDSGTEAFF.

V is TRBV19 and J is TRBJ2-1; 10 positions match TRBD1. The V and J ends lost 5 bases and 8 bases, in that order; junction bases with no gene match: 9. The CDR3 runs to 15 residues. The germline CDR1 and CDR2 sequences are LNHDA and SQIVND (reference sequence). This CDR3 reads CASSVRDRGLDEQFF. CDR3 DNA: TGTGCCAGTAGTGTCCGGGACAGGGGCCTGGATGAGCAGTTCTTC.

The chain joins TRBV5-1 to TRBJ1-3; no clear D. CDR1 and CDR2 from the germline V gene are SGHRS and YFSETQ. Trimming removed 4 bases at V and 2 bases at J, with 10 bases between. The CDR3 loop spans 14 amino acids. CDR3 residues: CASSAGSAGNTIYF. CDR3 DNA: TGCGCCAGCAGCGCAGGATCTGCTGGAAACACCATATATTTT.

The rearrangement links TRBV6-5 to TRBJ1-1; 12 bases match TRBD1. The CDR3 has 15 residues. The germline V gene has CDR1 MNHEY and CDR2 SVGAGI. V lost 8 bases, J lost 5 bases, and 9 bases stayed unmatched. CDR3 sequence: CASAPGQGASTEAFF. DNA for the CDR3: TGTGCCAGCGCCCCGGGACAGGGGGCGAGTACTGAAGCTTTCTTT.

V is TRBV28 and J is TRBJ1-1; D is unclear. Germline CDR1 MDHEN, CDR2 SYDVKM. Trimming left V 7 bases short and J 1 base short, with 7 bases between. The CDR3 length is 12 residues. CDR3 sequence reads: CASILRNTEAFF. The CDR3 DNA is TGTGCCAGCATACTGAGGAACACTGAAGCTTTCTTT.

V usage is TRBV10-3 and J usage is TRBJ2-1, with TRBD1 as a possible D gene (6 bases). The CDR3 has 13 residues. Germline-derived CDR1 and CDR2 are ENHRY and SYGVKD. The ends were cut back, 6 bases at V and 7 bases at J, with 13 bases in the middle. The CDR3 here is CAIRHATGNEQFF. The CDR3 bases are TGTGCCATCAGACATGCCACAGGGAATGAGCAGTTCTTC.

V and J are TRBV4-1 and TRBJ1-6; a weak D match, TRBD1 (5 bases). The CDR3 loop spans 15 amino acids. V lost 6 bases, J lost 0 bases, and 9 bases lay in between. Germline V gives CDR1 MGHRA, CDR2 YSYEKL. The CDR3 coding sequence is TGCGCCAGCAGGCCCCAGGGCTCCTATAATTCACCCCTCCACTTT. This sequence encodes CASRPQGSYNSPLHF.

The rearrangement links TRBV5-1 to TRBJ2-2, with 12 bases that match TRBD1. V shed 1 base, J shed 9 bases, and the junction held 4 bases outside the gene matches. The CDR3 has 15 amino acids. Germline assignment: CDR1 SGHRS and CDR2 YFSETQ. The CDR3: CASSLMGQGARELFF. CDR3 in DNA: TGCGCCAGCAGCTTGATGGGACAGGGGGCTAGGGAGCTGTTTTTT.

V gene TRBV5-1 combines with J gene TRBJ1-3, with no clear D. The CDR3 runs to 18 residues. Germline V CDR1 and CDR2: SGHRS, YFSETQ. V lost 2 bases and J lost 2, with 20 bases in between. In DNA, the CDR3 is TGCGCCAGCAGCTTTGACCTTCGACATTCCCAGCCTGGAAACACCATATATTTT. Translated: CASSFDLRHSQPGNTIYF.

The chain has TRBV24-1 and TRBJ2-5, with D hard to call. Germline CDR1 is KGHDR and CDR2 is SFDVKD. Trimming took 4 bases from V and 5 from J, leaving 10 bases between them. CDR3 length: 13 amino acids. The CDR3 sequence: CATSDPFGETQYF. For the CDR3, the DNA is TGTGCCACCAGTGACCCTTTTGGCGAGACCCAGTACTTC.

Here the CDR3 reads CASSSNRETGELFF. CDR3 in DNA: TGTGCCAGCAGCTCGAACAGGGAAACCGGGGAGCTGTTTTTT. The chain combines TRBV11-3 with TRBJ2-2; the D gene is possibly TRBD1 (6 bases). Trimming left V 4 bases short and J 5 bases short, with 11 bases between. The CDR3 extends over 14 amino acids. Germline lookup yields CDR1 SGHNT and CDR2 YENEEA.

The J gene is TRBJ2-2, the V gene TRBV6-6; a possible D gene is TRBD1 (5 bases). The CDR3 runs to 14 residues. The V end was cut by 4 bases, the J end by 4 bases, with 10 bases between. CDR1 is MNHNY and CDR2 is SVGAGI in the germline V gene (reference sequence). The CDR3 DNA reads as TGTGCCAGCAGTTTTAAGGGGTTCACCGGGGAGCTGTTTTTT. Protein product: CASSFKGFTGELFF.

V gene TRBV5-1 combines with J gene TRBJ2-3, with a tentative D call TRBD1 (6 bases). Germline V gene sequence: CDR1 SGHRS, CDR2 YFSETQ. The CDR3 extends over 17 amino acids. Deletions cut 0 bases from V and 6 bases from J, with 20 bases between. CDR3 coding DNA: TGCGCCAGCAGCTTGGCATTGGCGACAGGCTCCCCGGATACGCAGTATTTT. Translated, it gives CASSLALATGSPDTQYF.

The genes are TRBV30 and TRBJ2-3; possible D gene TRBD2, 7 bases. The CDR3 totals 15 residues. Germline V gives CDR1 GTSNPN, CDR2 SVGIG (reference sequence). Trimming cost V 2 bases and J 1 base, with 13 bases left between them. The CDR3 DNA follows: TGTGCCTGGAGTTTCGGGGGGCCCGGCACAGATACGCAGTATTTT. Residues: CAWSFGGPGTDTQYF. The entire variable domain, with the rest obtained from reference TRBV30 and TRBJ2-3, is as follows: SQTIHQWPATLVQPVGSPLSLECTVEGTSNPNLYWYRQAAGRGLQLLFYSVGIGQISSEVPQNLSASRPQDRQFILSSKKLLLSDSGFYLCAWSFGGPGTDTQYFGPGTRLTVL.

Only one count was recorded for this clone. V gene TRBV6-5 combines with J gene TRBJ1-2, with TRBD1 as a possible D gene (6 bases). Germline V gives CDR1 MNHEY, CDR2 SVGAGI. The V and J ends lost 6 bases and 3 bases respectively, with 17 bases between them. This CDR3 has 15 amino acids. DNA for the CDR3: TGTGCCAGCAGGGGCCGGGAAGGGGGACACTATGGCTACACCTTC. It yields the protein CASRGREGGHYGYTF.

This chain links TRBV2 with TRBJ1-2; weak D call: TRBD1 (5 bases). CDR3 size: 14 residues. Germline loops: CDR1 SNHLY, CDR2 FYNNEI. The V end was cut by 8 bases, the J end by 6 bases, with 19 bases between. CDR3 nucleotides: TGTGCCAGCCGAGCCCAGGGCTATTTCGATGGCTACACCTTC. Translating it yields CASRAQGYFDGYTF.

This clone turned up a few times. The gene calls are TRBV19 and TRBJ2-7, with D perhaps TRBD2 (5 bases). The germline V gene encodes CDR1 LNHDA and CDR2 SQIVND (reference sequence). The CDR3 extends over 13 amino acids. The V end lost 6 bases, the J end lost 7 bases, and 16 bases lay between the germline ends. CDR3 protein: CASSAGLGLEQYV. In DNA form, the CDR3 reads TGTGCCAGTAGCGCCGGACTGGGTTTAGAGCAGTACGTC.